What follows are 10 T cell receptor beta chains derived from one specimen sequenced in a study of beta chain features in type 1 diabetes (dated by TCRdb to 2016 to 2019). The study at large found these results: A moderate but significant shortening of TCRB CDR3 length was observed in type 1 diabetes patients in all four CD4+ subsets.

To prepare the library, the immunoSEQ multiplex PCR assay was applied. The entire isolated RNA was reverse transcribed using the High Capacity cDNA Reverse Transcription Kit, and thus expressed TCRB transcripts were sequenced. Not all clones reach the TCRdb copy of this immuneACCESS table, which keeps in-frame sequences only. Checked studies attribute under half of the gap to unresolved V genes and leave the rest unexplained. The sample records 200,000 to 250,000 clones, about 15% of which are singletons. The ten biggest clones cover approximately 0.021% of the sample. The antigens for these receptors are not known. Sequencing was carried out using naive CD4+ T cells from blood. The cell subset or site label on this specimen signifies: true naive CD4+ T cells. These TCRs come from a man in his thirties or forties with type 1 diabetes.

This clone was observed a handful of times. Other DNA sequences within the sample encode an identical CDR3. The rearrangement links TRBV5-1 to TRBJ2-5; 7 bases match TRBD1. The germline gives CDR1 SGHRS, CDR2 YFSETQ. Germline trimming cut 0 bases from V and 3 bases from J; bases unmatched to any gene: 2. The CDR3 sequence is 14 residues long. This CDR3 is CASSLVGTEETQYF. The CDR3 nucleotides are TGCGCCAGCAGCTTGGTGGGGACAGAAGAGACCCAGTACTTC.

The CDR3 loop reads CASSLGQNRDTQYF. For the CDR3, the DNA is TGTGCCAGCAGCTTGGGACAGAACAGAGATACGCAGTATTTT. The gene calls are TRBV5-6 and TRBJ2-3; D is perhaps TRBD1 (5 bases). The CDR3 loop spans 14 amino acids. The germline gives CDR1 SGHDT, CDR2 YYEEEE. The V and J ends lost 0 bases and 5 bases respectively, with 10 bases between them.

The chain uses TRBV7-9 and TRBJ1-2, with 11 bases matching TRBD1. The CDR3 consists of 16 residues. The V and J ends lost 5 bases and 3 bases, in that order; junction bases with no gene match: 8. Germline loops: CDR1 SEHNR, CDR2 FQNEAQ (reference sequence). The CDR3 region has the DNA TGTGCCAGCAGCCCCACTGGGACAGGGGGGTACTATGGCTACACCTTC. It yields the protein CASSPTGTGGYYGYTF. The full variable domain, rest sourced from reference TRBV7-9 and TRBJ1-2, is DTGVSQNPRHKITKRGQNVTFRCDPISEHNRLYWYRQTLGQGPEFLTYFQNEAQLEKSRLLSDRFSAERPKGSFSTLEIQRTEQGDSAMYLCASSPTGTGGYYGYTFGSGTRLTVV.

This clone has just a few counts. The chain is built from TRBV19 and TRBJ1-5; D gene uncertain. CDR3 length: 13 residues. From germline, CDR1 is LNHDA and CDR2 SQIVND (reference sequence). The V gene lost 6 bases and the J gene lost 7 bases, with 13 bases spanning the gap. CDR3 sequence: CASSGEAGQPQHF. CDR3 DNA: TGTGCCAGTAGCGGAGAAGCGGGGCAGCCCCAGCATTTT.

This clone was seen a few times. In DNA form, the CDR3 reads TGTGCCAGCTCACCAATAGCTGGAGAGACCCAGTACTTC. This translates into CASSPIAGETQYF. This chain joins TRBV18 and TRBJ2-5; D is unclear. This CDR3 has 13 amino acids. The V gene's germline CDR1 is KGHSH and CDR2 LQKENI. The germline V and J ends were trimmed by 2 bases and 4 bases, with 8 bases remaining between them.

As for this clone: Relative to the germline gene, one junction end is altered; a read error may explain this. The gene calls are TRBV7-9 and TRBJ2-3, with D possibly being TRBD1 (6 bases). The CDR3 runs 11 residues. Germline V gene data show CDR1 as SEHNR and CDR2 as FQNEAQ (reference sequence). The DNA for the CDR3 is TGTGCCAGCAGCCCCAGGGACACAGTGACATTT. As protein: CASSPRDTVTF.

The rearrangement uses TRBV7-2 and TRBJ2-1; weak D call: TRBD2 (5 bases). This CDR3 contains 15 residues. Trimming left V 5 bases short and J 2 bases short, with 13 bases between. Germline V gene data show CDR1 as SGHTA and CDR2 as FQGNSA. CDR3 DNA: TGTGCCAGCAGCCCTCAAGCGGAGGCCTACAATGAGCAGTTCTTC. Its protein is CASSPQAEAYNEQFF.

This clone was detected only a few times. The chain carries TRBV5-1 and TRBJ2-3; D may be TRBD1 (5 bases). Trimming stripped 6 bases from V and 0 bases from J, with 14 bases between. The CDR3 is made up of 15 amino acids. CDR1 is SGHRS and CDR2 is YFSETQ in the germline V gene. The CDR3 loop is CASNPGIGSTDTQYF. Here the CDR3 DNA reads TGCGCCAGCAACCCAGGGATTGGGAGCACAGATACGCAGTATTTT.

The V call is TRBV28, the J call TRBJ1-2, with 8 positions matching TRBD1. CDR1 is MDHEN and CDR2 is SYDVKM in the germline V gene. CDR3 length: 13 amino acids. The J segment lost 4 bases and the V segment lost 7 bases, leaving 5 bases of the junction unmatched. The DNA for the CDR3 is TGTGCCAGCACCTGGGGACAGGTCTATGGCTACACCTTC. Translating it yields CASTWGQVYGYTF.

The sample holds a few counts of this clone. The chain carries TRBV30 and TRBJ2-1; 7 nucleotides match TRBD1. Per germline, CDR1 GTSNPN and CDR2 SVGIG (reference sequence). V lost 3 bases and J lost 1; bases outside the gene matches: 6. CDR3 size: 15 residues. The CDR3 protein is CAWRTGTVSYNEQFF. DNA for the CDR3: TGTGCCTGGAGGACCGGGACAGTTTCCTACAATGAGCAGTTCTTC.